This entry concerns a single TCR beta chain. Clones were read by immunoSEQ multiplex PCR, and TCRdb kept only the in-frame ones, dropping some. This sample yields about 82,000 clones, of which 92% are seen a single time; over 8.5% belongs to the top ten. Germline CDR1 reads LNHNV; CDR2 reads YYDKDF (reference sequence). The length of the CDR3 is 14 residues. Deletions cut 0 bases from V and 5 bases from J, with 10 bases between. The data belong to a study of OX40 agonist ivuxolimab in advanced cancers. This clonotype was obtained from an adult with an advanced solid tumor such as melanoma, head and neck, liver or kidney cancer. The gene calls are TRBV15 and TRBJ1-2; D perhaps matches TRBD1 (5 bases). Sequenced here: CD4+ or CD8+ T cells sorted from blood, sampled in a trial of the OX40 agonist ivuxolimab. This chain's CDR3 is CATSRDRGGYGYTF. The CDR3 nucleotides read TGTGCCACCAGCAGAGATCGGGGGGGTTATGGCTACACCTTC.